The 13 T cell receptor beta chains presented below share a single source sample, sequenced in a study of radiotherapy plus CTLA-4 blockade in lung cancer. Profiled with immunoSEQ multiplex PCR; TCRdb holds only in-frame clones, not every one. The sample holds 89,000 or so clones; 80% to 85% are singletons and the top ten take 3.4%. The sequenced sample was peripheral blood, obtained from a patient treated with radiotherapy plus ipilimumab. The source is a human donor with non-small cell lung cancer who had a partial response to radiotherapy plus ipilimumab.

The chain has TRBV27 and TRBJ1-2, with TRBD1 identical over 7 bases. Germline V lookup: CDR1 MNHEY, CDR2 SMNVEV (reference sequence). Germline trimming cut 5 bases from V and 4 bases from J; bases unmatched to any gene: 10. This CDR3 region has 15 residues. CDR3 DNA: TGTGCCAGCAGTCCTCGGACAGGTTGGGGCTATGGCTACACCTTC. This encodes CASSPRTGWGYGYTF.

The rearrangement links TRBV7-3 to TRBJ1-1; D might be TRBD1 (6 bases). Germline V lookup: CDR1 SGHTA, CDR2 FQGTGA. The length of the CDR3 is 15 residues. V lost 5 bases and J lost 6, with 19 bases in between. CDR3 loop: CASSAKGGPSAEAFF. As DNA, the CDR3 is TGTGCCAGCAGCGCGAAAGGGGGTCCGAGCGCTGAAGCTTTCTTT.

J is TRBJ1-1 and V is TRBV5-1; D may be TRBD1 (6 bases). The CDR3 consists of 15 residues. Germline CDR1 reads SGHRS; CDR2 reads YFSETQ. Trimming shortened V by 2 bases and J by 4 bases, and 15 bases separated the two germline ends. Here the CDR3 reads CASSFSGTFGTEAFF. The CDR3 nucleotides read TGCGCCAGCAGCTTCTCCGGGACATTTGGCACTGAAGCTTTCTTT. The full variable domain, with the rest looked up from reference TRBV5-1 and TRBJ1-1, is KAGVTQTPRYLIKTRGQQVTLSCSPISGHRSVSWYQQTPGQGLQFLFEYFSETQRNKGNFPGRFSGRQFSNSRSEMNVSTLELGDSALYLCASSFSGTFGTEAFFGQGTRLTVV.

The CDR3 loop is CASSKALQGSTDTQYF. The CDR3, as DNA: TGTGCCAGCAGCAAAGCGTTACAGGGTAGCACAGATACGCAGTATTTT. The J gene is TRBJ2-3, the V gene TRBV21-1; TRBD1, the table's D call, was not compared with the DNA. TRBV21-1 is flagged as a pseudogene. The CDR3 contains 16 residues.

This clone came up once. This rearrangement joins TRBV7-2 to TRBJ1-2; 7 nucleotides match TRBD1. This CDR3 is 13 amino acids long. V trimming: 4 bases; J trimming: 8 bases; junction bases outside the gene matches: 7. Germline CDR1 and CDR2: SGHTA and FQGNSA. CDR3 sequence: CASSSDRTKGYTF. In DNA form, the CDR3 reads TGTGCCAGCAGCTCGGACAGGACCAAGGGCTACACCTTC.

This chain connects TRBV5-1 to TRBJ1-1, with 9 bases fitting TRBD1. The length of the CDR3 is 13 residues. Germline lookup yields CDR1 SGHRS and CDR2 YFSETQ. J was trimmed by 1 base and V by 8 bases; bases with no gene match: 3. CDR3 loop: CASGQGRNTEAFF. CDR3 sequence (DNA): TGCGCCAGTGGACAGGGGAGGAACACTGAAGCTTTCTTT.

A single count supports this clone. This sequence joins TRBV27 and TRBJ1-3; 7 nucleotides match TRBD1. Trimming at V came to 4 bases and at J to 4 bases, leaving 4 bases not matched to a gene. From germline, CDR1 is MNHEY and CDR2 SMNVEV (reference sequence). There are 14 residues in the CDR3. The CDR3 DNA sequence: TGTGCCAGCAGTTCCAGGGGGTCAGGAAACACCATATATTTT. Its protein is CASSSRGSGNTIYF.

V gene TRBV13 combines with J gene TRBJ2-2, with 7 positions matching TRBD2. Germline loops: CDR1 PRHDT, CDR2 FYEKMQ (reference sequence). Germline trimming cut 8 bases from V and 7 bases from J; bases unmatched to any gene: 13. The CDR3 runs to 15 residues. The DNA of the CDR3 is TGTGCCAGCCTACGGGGGGAGAGTGGTATCGGGGAGCTGTTTTTT. This sequence encodes CASLRGESGIGELFF.

The DNA of the CDR3 is TGTGCCAGCAGCCTTTGGCCGGGAGGAGCCCCCTACGAGCAGTACTTC. It encodes CASSLWPGGAPYEQYF. The chain uses TRBV7-3 and TRBJ2-7; 7 bases match TRBD2. Looked up from germline, CDR1 is SGHTA and CDR2 is FQGTGA. The CDR3 extends over 16 amino acids. The junction had 12 bases not matched to a gene; V was cut back by 5 bases and J by 2 bases.

This chain links TRBV28 with TRBJ1-2; 7 bases agree with TRBD1. CDR3 length: 12 residues. V dropped 4 bases and J dropped 5; count of bases not matched to a gene: 1. The V gene's germline CDR1 is MDHEN and CDR2 SYDVKM. The CDR3: CASSSGGYGYTF. The DNA for the CDR3 is TGTGCCAGCAGTTCAGGGGGGTATGGCTACACCTTC.

To note about this clone: Its ends do not fully match the called genes, so a read error is possible. Other DNA sequences in this sample translate to the same CDR3. The chain uses TRBV4-2 and TRBJ2-3, with D perhaps TRBD2 (5 bases). The CDR3 has 18 residues. Germline V gene lookup returns CDR1 LGHNA and CDR2 YNFKEQ. CDR3 bases: TGTGCCAGTAGCCAAGGTCTGGGAGTGTTAACTAGCACAGATACGCAGTATTTT. Translated, it gives CASSQGLGVLTSTDTQYF.

In this sample, this clone turned up once. The chain recombines TRBV10-3 with TRBJ2-3, with 15 nucleotides matching TRBD2. V lost 8 bases and J lost 5; bases outside the gene matches: 2. The germline V gene encodes CDR1 ENHRY and CDR2 SYGVKD. The CDR3 totals 14 residues. CDR3: CAIGGLAGGDTQYF. The DNA of the CDR3 is TGTGCCATCGGGGGACTAGCGGGAGGAGATACGCAGTATTTT.

This clone was counted only a few times. The genes are TRBV6-1 and TRBJ2-1; TRBD2 is a possible D gene (7 bases). Trimming left V 6 bases short and J 8 bases short, with 20 bases between. CDR3 length: 15 amino acids. The germline V gene has CDR1 MNHNS and CDR2 SASEGT. The CDR3 nucleotides read TGTGCCAGCAGGAGGGGGGGGATACCCCGGGATGAGCAGTTCTTC. Translation: CASRRGGIPRDEQFF.